The clone carrying this T cell receptor (beta chain) was seen at least ten times. The antigen is undetermined. This record belongs to a study of T cell repertoires in cytomegalovirus infection. Looking at the study overall: HLA-C-restricted CMV epitopes, recently identified, and well-studied HLA-B-restricted ones were used by the study.

Broader study findings: Identification of carriers of CMV plus the relevant HLA was performed using cumulative public TCR beta family frequency.

The CDR3 runs 15 residues. Germline V lookup: CDR1 SGHTA, CDR2 FQGNSA. V lost 5 bases and J lost 9; bases outside the gene matches: 10. TCRdb re-called the reads with MiXCR, one entry per CDR3 protein. The sample lists around 500,000 distinct CDR3 sequences; approximately 40% were seen once. This chain uses TRBV7-2 with TRBJ1-6, with 7 bases aligning to TRBD1. Material: cultured PBMCs, obtained from culture after CMV antigen stimulation. This TCR was sampled from a human donor in good health (CMV status not recorded). Some clones in this sample may be carry-over from other donors' samples. CDR3 bases: TGTGCCAGCAGCCCCCAAGACAGGGTGGGTTCACCCCTCCACTTT. This translates into CASSPQDRVGSPLHF.